Sequencing of this TCR beta chain was carried out in a study of blood T cell repertoires in COVID-19. On the study more broadly: In each case, the material was cDNA or gDNA derived from T cells, B-cell-depleted T cells, or PBMCs.

The CDR3 contains 12 residues. Germline CDR1 is SNHLY and CDR2 is FYNNEI. Trimming removed 7 bases at V and 4 bases at J, with 8 bases between. Here immunoSEQ multiplex PCR was the method, and the copy in TCRdb shows in-frame clones only, minus some. The table lists roughly 200,000 clones, about 81% of them singletons, with 8% to 9% in the top ten. Seattle's cohort entered during active infection and was followed longitudinally. The source material was peripheral blood. The rearrangement links TRBV2 to TRBJ1-3, with D possibly matching TRBD1 (6 bases). This receptor was taken from a woman of 80 years or more with COVID-19, enrolled during active disease. In nucleotides, the CDR3 is TGTGCCAGCATAACAGGGGGAAACACCATATATTTT. Translated: CASITGGNTIYF.